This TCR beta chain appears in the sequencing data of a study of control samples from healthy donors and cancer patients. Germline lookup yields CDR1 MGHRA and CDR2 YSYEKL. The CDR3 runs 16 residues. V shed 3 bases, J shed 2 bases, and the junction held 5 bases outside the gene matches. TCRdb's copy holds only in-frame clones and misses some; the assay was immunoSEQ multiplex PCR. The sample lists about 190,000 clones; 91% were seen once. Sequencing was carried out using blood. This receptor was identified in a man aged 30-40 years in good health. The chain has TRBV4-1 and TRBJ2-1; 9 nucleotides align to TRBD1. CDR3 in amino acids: CASSHGQGPAYNEQFF. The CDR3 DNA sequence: TGCGCCAGCAGCCACGGACAGGGGCCCGCCTACAATGAGCAGTTCTTC.